Given below is one TCR beta chain in context. These data are taken from a study of control samples from healthy donors and cancer patients. TCRdb's copy holds only in-frame clones and misses some; the assay was immunoSEQ multiplex PCR. The data hold 130,000 or so clones, with approximately 91% observed a single time. This CDR3 has 13 residues. V was clipped by 4 bases and J by 3 bases; unmatched bases: 4. Germline CDR1 and CDR2: SQVTM and ANQGSEA. The sequence came from a man over 45 in good health. The V call is TRBV29-1, the J call TRBJ2-7, with TRBD1 matching over 9 bases. The specimen was blood. The CDR3 sequence: CSVGQGDGYEQYF. CDR3 coding DNA: TGCAGCGTTGGACAGGGGGACGGCTACGAGCAGTACTTC.